A single sample is the source of the 16 T cell receptor beta chains below, sequenced in a study of blood T cell repertoires in COVID-19. Sequencing used immunoSEQ multiplex PCR; TCRdb keeps in-frame clones, though not all of them. The table shows 400,000 to 450,000 clones, with less than 95% occurring only once. The specimen was PBMCs or T cells enriched from blood (not recorded which). All receptors come from a man aged 18 to 29 who had recovered from COVID-19.

This chain joins TRBV6-5 and TRBJ1-1; D unresolved. Germline V gives CDR1 MNHEY, CDR2 SVGAGI. The CDR3 sequence is 14 residues long. The ends were cut back, 5 bases at V and 7 bases at J, with 17 bases in the middle. The CDR3 DNA reads TGTGCCAGCAGTCCTCCGGGTTCGCTATTTGAAGCTTTCTTT. Protein: CASSPPGSLFEAFF.

The chain joins TRBV7-3 to TRBJ1-1, with D possibly being TRBD1 (6 bases). Looked up from germline, CDR1 is SGHTA and CDR2 is FQGTGA. The CDR3 runs to 15 residues. V was clipped by 5 bases and J by 0 bases, with 13 bases between them. The DNA for the CDR3 is TGTGCCAGCAGCCCCAGGGGCGGAATGAACACTGAAGCTTTCTTT. This sequence encodes CASSPRGGMNTEAFF.

The genes are TRBV6-5 and TRBJ1-2; maybe TRBD1 (6 bases). The CDR3 has 12 residues. With 6 bases removed from V and 14 bases from J, the gap between germline ends came to 19 bases. CDR1 MNHEY and CDR2 SVGAGI come from the germline V gene. Here the CDR3 reads CASRPGAGQTTF. CDR3 sequence (DNA): TGTGCCAGCAGACCAGGGGCAGGGCAAACGACCTTC.

V usage is TRBV25-1 and J usage is TRBJ1-2; D unclear. The CDR3 totals 14 residues. The V end lost 4 bases, the J end lost 5 bases, and 14 bases lay between the germline ends. CDR1 and CDR2 (germline): MGHDK, SYGVNS. The CDR3 region is CASSVGQAPYGYTF. CDR3 DNA: TGTGCCAGCAGTGTTGGGCAGGCGCCTTATGGCTACACCTTC.

The chain couples TRBV5-5 to TRBJ1-2; tentative D call: TRBD1 (5 bases). Looked up from germline, CDR1 is SGHKS and CDR2 is YYEKEE (reference sequence). There are 15 residues in the CDR3. V shed 4 bases and J shed 0 bases, with 13 bases lying between them. CDR3 sequence: CASSLTVTTNYGYTF. The DNA of the CDR3 is TGTGCCAGCAGCCTGACAGTTACCACTAACTATGGCTACACCTTC.

This clone was seen just once. The V gene is TRBV9, the J gene TRBJ1-5, with D possibly matching TRBD1 (5 bases). This CDR3 comprises 14 residues. The germline CDR1 and CDR2 sequences are SGDLS and YYNGEE. The V end lost 1 base, the J end lost 4 bases, and 9 bases lay between the germline ends. The CDR3 bases are TGTGCCAGCAGCGTAACGGGGGGGAATCAGCCCCAGCATTTT. Its translation: CASSVTGGNQPQHF.

V and J are TRBV18 and TRBJ2-3; 15 bases line up with TRBD2. Looked up from germline, CDR1 is KGHSH and CDR2 is LQKENI. J gave up 6 bases and V 3 bases, and 7 bases lay outside the gene matches. CDR3 length: 17 amino acids. CDR3 region: CASSPPGLAGGEDTQYF. In DNA, the CDR3 is TGTGCCAGCTCACCGCCGGGACTAGCGGGAGGTGAGGATACGCAGTATTTT. The full variable domain, with the rest looked up from reference TRBV18 and TRBJ2-3, is NAGVMQNPRHLVRRRGQEARLRCSPMKGHSHVYWYRQLPEEGLKFMVYLQKENIIDESGMPKERFSAEFPKEGPSILRIQQVVRGDSAAYFCASSPPGLAGGEDTQYFGPGTRLTVL.

The sample holds a few counts of this clone. This chain connects TRBV18 to TRBJ2-2, with D possibly TRBD1 on 6 matching bases. CDR1 and CDR2 (germline): KGHSH, LQKENI. The V gene lost 3 bases and the J gene lost 6 bases, with 14 bases spanning the gap. CDR3 length: 15 amino acids. As DNA, the CDR3 is TGTGCCAGCTCACCGAGGGGGACAAGATCCGGGGAGCTGTTTTTT. Translating gives CASSPRGTRSGELFF. Based on the CDR3 plus reference TRBV18 and TRBJ2-2, the full variable domain is NAGVMQNPRHLVRRRGQEARLRCSPMKGHSHVYWYRQLPEEGLKFMVYLQKENIIDESGMPKERFSAEFPKEGPSILRIQQVVRGDSAAYFCASSPRGTRSGELFFGEGSRLTVL.

This sequence joins TRBV11-2 and TRBJ2-1; 7 nucleotides line up with TRBD2. V lost 1 base, J lost 3 bases, and 6 bases stayed unmatched. Germline V gene lookup returns CDR1 SGHAT and CDR2 FQNNGV. This CDR3 has 16 residues. This CDR3 is CASSLALASSYNEQFF. In nucleotides, the CDR3 is TGTGCCAGCAGCTTAGCACTAGCGTCCAGCTACAATGAGCAGTTCTTC.

V gene TRBV11-2 combines with J gene TRBJ2-7, with D possibly being TRBD1 (5 bases). Germline values: CDR1 SGHAT, CDR2 FQNNGV. The length of the CDR3 is 14 residues. V lost 0 bases and J lost 7, with 13 bases in between. The CDR3 DNA reads TGTGCCAGCAGCTTAGAAGGGGATCTCTGGGAGCAGTACTTC. Translation gives CASSLEGDLWEQYF. The full variable domain, with the rest looked up from reference TRBV11-2 and TRBJ2-7, is EAGVAQSPRYKIIEKRQSVAFWCNPISGHATLYWYQQILGQGPKLLIQFQNNGVVDDSQLPKDRFSAERLKGVDSTLKIQPAKLEDSAVYLCASSLEGDLWEQYFGPGTRLTVT.

The CDR3, as DNA: TGTGCCAGTAGTATAGGTCTGAACACCGGGGAGCTGTTTTTT. It yields the protein CASSIGLNTGELFF. The genes are TRBV19 and TRBJ2-2; D uncertain. Trimming removed 1 base from V and 1 base from J, with 4 bases in between. Germline loops: CDR1 LNHDA, CDR2 SQIVND (reference sequence). The CDR3 has 14 residues.

CDR3 in amino acids: CASSRGGRGVSYYGYTF. In nucleotides, the CDR3 is TGTGCCAGCAGCAGAGGTGGACGGGGAGTATCTTACTATGGCTACACCTTC. This chain uses TRBV2 with TRBJ1-2; D is unclear. Deletions cut 6 bases from V and 3 bases from J, with 23 bases between. CDR1 SNHLY and CDR2 FYNNEI come from the germline V gene. The length of the CDR3 is 17 residues.

Only a few counts were recorded for this clone. The chain employs TRBV5-5 and TRBJ1-6; 7 nucleotides line up with TRBD1. With 0 bases clipped from V and 7 bases from J, the junction kept 4 bases outside the gene matches. The CDR3 extends over 15 amino acids. Per the germline V gene, CDR1 is SGHKS and CDR2 is YYEKEE (reference sequence). The CDR3 loop is CASSLAGTENSPLHF. The CDR3 DNA follows: TGTGCCAGCAGCTTGGCCGGGACAGAAAATTCACCCCTCCACTTT.

This chain links TRBV19 with TRBJ1-1; a weak D match, TRBD1 (6 bases). The CDR3 has 15 residues. Germline loops: CDR1 LNHDA, CDR2 SQIVND (reference sequence). The germline V and J ends were trimmed by 4 bases and 3 bases, with 15 bases remaining between them. The CDR3 sequence is CASSSYREKDTEAFF. The CDR3 bases are TGTGCCAGTAGTAGTTACAGGGAAAAGGACACTGAAGCTTTCTTT.

The V gene is TRBV4-2, the J gene TRBJ2-5; 10 nucleotides line up with TRBD2. Germline V lookup: CDR1 LGHNA, CDR2 YNFKEQ. Unmatched junction bases numbered 6, after V lost 2 bases and J lost 3 bases. There are 16 residues in the CDR3. CDR3 amino acids: CASSQSLAGVEETQYF. DNA of the CDR3: TGTGCCAGCAGCCAATCTCTAGCGGGAGTAGAAGAGACCCAGTACTTC.

This clone was counted a few times. This CDR3 reads CASSEGLAGVNEQFF. The CDR3 DNA follows: TGTGCCAGCAGTGAAGGACTAGCGGGAGTTAATGAGCAGTTCTTC. The chain couples TRBV6-4 to TRBJ2-1; 13 bases are a match to TRBD2. Germline values: CDR1 MRHNA, CDR2 SNTAGT. This CDR3 is built from 15 residues. V was pared by 3 bases and J by 7 bases, with 3 bases of the junction left unmatched.